Sequencing of this T cell receptor beta chain was carried out in a study of blood T cell repertoires in COVID-19. Study details: PBMCs, B-cell-depleted T cells, or T cells were the source of the cDNA or gDNA that made up the material.

Across fewer than 25 US areas, participants ranged in age from about 18 to 100 years. In the original analysis: Quantification of nucleated cells was approximated via reference gene primer amplification. Libraries were prepared by immunoSEQ multiplex PCR; TCRdb keeps only in-frame clonotypes and omits some of them. That table gives V, J and clone size, and the DNA gave D and trimming. The data contain about 130,000 clones, 80% to 90% of them singletons. V was clipped by 1 base and J by 6 bases, with 7 bases between them. The germline V gene encodes CDR1 KGHDR and CDR2 SFDVKD. The CDR3 loop spans 13 amino acids.

The sequenced sample was PBMCs or T cells enriched from blood (not recorded which). This TCR derives from a middle-aged man who had recovered from COVID-19. V is TRBV24-1 and J is TRBJ2-3, with unresolved D. The CDR3 DNA sequence: TGTGCCACCAGTGATTTATCCCAGGATACGCAGTATTTT. This translates into CATSDLSQDTQYF.